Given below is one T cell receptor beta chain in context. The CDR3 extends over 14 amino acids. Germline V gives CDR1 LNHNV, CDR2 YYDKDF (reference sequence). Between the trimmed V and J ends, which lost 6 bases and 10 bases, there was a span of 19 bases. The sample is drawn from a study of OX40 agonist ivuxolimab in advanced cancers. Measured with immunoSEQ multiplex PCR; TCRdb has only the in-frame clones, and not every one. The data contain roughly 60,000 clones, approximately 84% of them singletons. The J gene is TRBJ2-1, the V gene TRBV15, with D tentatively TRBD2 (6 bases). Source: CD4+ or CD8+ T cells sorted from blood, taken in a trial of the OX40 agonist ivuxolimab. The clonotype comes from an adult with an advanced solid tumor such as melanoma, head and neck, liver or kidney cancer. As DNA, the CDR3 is TGTGCCACCAGTCAATTTGGCGGGATTATAGAGCAGTTCTTC. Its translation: CATSQFGGIIEQFF.